This record concerns one T cell receptor beta chain sequence. Germline V gives CDR1 MNHEY, CDR2 SMNVEV (reference sequence). This CDR3 is built from 15 residues. Unmatched junction bases numbered 12, after V lost 5 bases and J lost 8 bases. This specimen belongs to a study of blood T cell repertoires in COVID-19. Methods used by the authors: Cell counts per sample came from amplifying reference gene primers. Using immunoSEQ multiplex PCR, the repertoire was profiled, and TCRdb retains in-frame clones only, with some absent. V and J calls and clone size come straight from that table; D and trimming were deduced from the DNA. The repertoire holds tens of thousands of clones, about 85% seen once, with over 8.5% in the top ten.

Sequencing used peripheral blood. This TCR derives from a human donor in a cohort sampled during active COVID-19. V is TRBV27 and J is TRBJ1-2; TRBD1 matches 9 bases. This CDR3 reads CASSPQARDRVGYTF. CDR3 in DNA: TGTGCCAGCAGTCCCCAAGCCCGGGACAGGGTCGGCTACACCTTC.